A selection of T cell receptor beta chains follows, all from one sample in a study of T-cell memory formation after mild COVID-19. TCRdb re-called the 5' RACE reads with MiXCR, one entry per CDR3 protein. The sample holds roughly 600,000 distinct CDR3 sequences, about a sixth seen once. Sequenced sample: PBMCs or a T cell subset sorted from them (not recorded which). The source is an adult woman who had mild COVID-19 (a few samples of this study predate the infection). Cell type and time point are not known. CDR3s include the opening cysteine and the closing phenylalanine or tryptophan. Each record gives: clone size, D gene, J gene, V gene, CDR3 DNA, CDR3 protein. The D gene is left open where the match is weak. Size is stated for part of the rows, as once, few or many counts, or as a class when the clone is expanded.

clone_size: -
d_call: -
j_call: TRBJ2-5
v_call: TRBV7-9
cdr3_nt: TGTGCCAGCAGAAATACGGTGGGGCGAGAGACCCAGTACTTC
cdr3_aa: CASRNTVGRETQYF

clone_size: -
d_call: -
j_call: TRBJ1-2
v_call: TRBV20-1
cdr3_nt: TGCAGTGCTATTAGGGGGATGGGGGGCTACACCTTC
cdr3_aa: CSAIRGMGGYTF

clone_size: -
d_call: -
j_call: TRBJ1-2
v_call: TRBV11-1
cdr3_nt: TGTGCCAGCAGCTTAGCGCAACAGGGCTATGGCTACACCTTC
cdr3_aa: CASSLAQQGYGYTF

clone_size: -
d_call: -
j_call: TRBJ2-5
v_call: TRBV12-3/TRBV12-4
cdr3_nt: TGTGCCATCAAGGCAGGAGAGACCCAGTACTTC
cdr3_aa: CAIKAGETQYF

clone_size: few
d_call: -
j_call: TRBJ2-3
v_call: TRBV6-5
cdr3_nt: TGTGCCAGCCAATCCTCCACAGATACGCAGTATTTT
cdr3_aa: CASQSSTDTQYF

clone_size: -
d_call: TRBD1
j_call: TRBJ1-6
v_call: TRBV10-2
cdr3_nt: TGCGCCACGGGACAGGCGAGCTCCTATAATTCACCCCTCCACTTT
cdr3_aa: CATGQASSYNSPLHF

clone_size: few
d_call: TRBD1
j_call: TRBJ1-2
v_call: TRBV24-1
cdr3_nt: TGTGCCACCAGTAACGGGACAGTTCGTGGCTACACCTTC
cdr3_aa: CATSNGTVRGYTF

clone_size: many
d_call: TRBD1
j_call: TRBJ2-1
v_call: TRBV24-1
cdr3_nt: TGTGCCACCAGTGACCCCGGACAGGGGGGATTCTACAATGAGCAGTTCTTC
cdr3_aa: CATSDPGQGGFYNEQFF

clone_size: -
d_call: -
j_call: TRBJ2-7
v_call: TRBV9
cdr3_nt: TGTGCCAGCAGCCCAACCGGAGACCCTTCCTACGAGCAGTACTTC
cdr3_aa: CASSPTGDPSYEQYF

clone_size: few
d_call: -
j_call: TRBJ2-3
v_call: TRBV14
cdr3_nt: TGTGCCAGCAGCCTTATATCCCTCTCGGGGATCCATACGCAGTATTTT
cdr3_aa: CASSLISLSGIHTQYF

clone_size: -
d_call: -
j_call: TRBJ2-1
v_call: TRBV4-1
cdr3_nt: TGCGCCAGCACCAGGGTAATTTGGTCCTACAATGAGCAGTTCTTC
cdr3_aa: CASTRVIWSYNEQFF

clone_size: few
d_call: TRBD1
j_call: TRBJ2-5
v_call: TRBV28
cdr3_nt: TGTGCCAGCAGTTTACCCGGGACAGGGCGAGAGACCCAGTACTTC
cdr3_aa: CASSLPGTGRETQYF

clone_size: few
d_call: -
j_call: TRBJ2-1
v_call: TRBV5-1
cdr3_nt: TGCGCCAGCAGCGCATACGGGGTCATTTCCTACAATGAGCAGTTCTTC
cdr3_aa: CASSAYGVISYNEQFF

clone_size: -
d_call: -
j_call: TRBJ1-1
v_call: TRBV21-1
cdr3_nt: TGTGCCAGCAGCAAAGTGGCGGTACTAGCTTTCTTT
cdr3_aa: CASSKVAVLAFF

clone_size: many
d_call: -
j_call: TRBJ2-7
v_call: TRBV12-3/TRBV12-4
cdr3_nt: TGTGCCAGCAGCTCCGTTATGGGGGACCGCGCCTACGAGCAGTACTTC
cdr3_aa: CASSSVMGDRAYEQYF

clone_size: -
d_call: -
j_call: TRBJ2-6
v_call: TRBV11-2
cdr3_nt: TGTGCCAGCAGTCAACAACCCTCTGGGGCCAACGTCCTGACTTTC
cdr3_aa: CASSQQPSGANVLTF

clone_size: -
d_call: TRBD2
j_call: TRBJ2-3
v_call: TRBV20-1
cdr3_nt: TGCAGTGGGGAGCGGGGGGCGAGCACAGATACGCAGTATTTT
cdr3_aa: CSGERGASTDTQYF

clone_size: -
d_call: TRBD2
j_call: TRBJ2-3
v_call: TRBV24-1
cdr3_nt: TGTGCCACCAGTTCGACGGGAGGGCCTTTAGATACGCAGTATTTT
cdr3_aa: CATSSTGGPLDTQYF

clone_size: -
d_call: TRBD1
j_call: TRBJ1-1
v_call: TRBV27
cdr3_nt: TGTGCCAGCAGTTTAAACACAGGGGGCAGGGTAGCTTTCTTT
cdr3_aa: CASSLNTGGRVAFF

clone_size: -
d_call: -
j_call: TRBJ2-3
v_call: TRBV4-1
cdr3_nt: TGCGCCAGCATGGGGGCCCGCACAGATACGCAGTATTTT
cdr3_aa: CASMGARTDTQYF

clone_size: many
d_call: TRBD2
j_call: TRBJ2-1
v_call: TRBV4-1
cdr3_nt: TGCGCCAGCAGCCAAGCTCGGCGGGGGGCCGGCTACAATGAGCAGTTCTTC
cdr3_aa: CASSQARRGAGYNEQFF

clone_size: -
d_call: TRBD2
j_call: TRBJ2-3
v_call: TRBV10-3
cdr3_nt: TGTGCCATCAGTGAGGACGCGGGGGACGTCCTCACTAGCACAGATACGCAGTATTTT
cdr3_aa: CAISEDAGDVLTSTDTQYF